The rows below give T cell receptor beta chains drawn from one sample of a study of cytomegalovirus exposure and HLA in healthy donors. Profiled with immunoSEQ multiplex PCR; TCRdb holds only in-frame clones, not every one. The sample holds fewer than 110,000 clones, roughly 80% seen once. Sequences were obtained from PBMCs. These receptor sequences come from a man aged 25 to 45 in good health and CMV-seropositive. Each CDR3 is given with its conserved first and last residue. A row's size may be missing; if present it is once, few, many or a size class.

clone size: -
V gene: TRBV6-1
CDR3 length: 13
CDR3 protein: CASLSGQGDGYTF

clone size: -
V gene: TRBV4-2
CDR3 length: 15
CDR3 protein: CASSQVGGVNQPQHF

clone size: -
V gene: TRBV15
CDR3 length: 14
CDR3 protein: CATSRDEQNTEAFF

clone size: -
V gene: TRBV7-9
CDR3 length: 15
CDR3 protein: CSSSLEDRGLEEQFF

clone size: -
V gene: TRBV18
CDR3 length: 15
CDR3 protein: CASSPTSGTTGELFF

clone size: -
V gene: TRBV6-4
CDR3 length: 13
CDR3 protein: CASSARGDNEQFF

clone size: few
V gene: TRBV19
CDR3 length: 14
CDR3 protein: CASSGTGSNYGYTF

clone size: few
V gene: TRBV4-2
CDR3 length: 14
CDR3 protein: CASSQGTSADTQYF

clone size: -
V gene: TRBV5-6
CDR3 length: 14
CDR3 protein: CASSLGGHNQPQHF

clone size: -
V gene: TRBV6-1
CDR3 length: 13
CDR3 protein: CASRVTGAGGYTF

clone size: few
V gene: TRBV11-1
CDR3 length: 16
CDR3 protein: CASSPDVQGALYEQYF

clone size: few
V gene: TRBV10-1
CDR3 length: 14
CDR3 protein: CASSDRELNTEAFF

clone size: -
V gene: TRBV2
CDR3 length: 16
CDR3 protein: CASSLLAGGPFLEQFF

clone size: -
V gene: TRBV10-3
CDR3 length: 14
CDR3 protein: CAIRDGTSGETQYF

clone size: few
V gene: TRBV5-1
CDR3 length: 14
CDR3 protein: CASSLGVGSTEAFF

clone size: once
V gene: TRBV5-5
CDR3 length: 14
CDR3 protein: CASRWTGDSEKLFF

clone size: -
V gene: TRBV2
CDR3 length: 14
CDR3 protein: CASSEVSGSNVLTF

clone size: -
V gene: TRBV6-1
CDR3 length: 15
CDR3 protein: CASSDSPGWWNSQYF

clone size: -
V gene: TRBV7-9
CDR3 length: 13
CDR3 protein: CASSRWTQETQYF

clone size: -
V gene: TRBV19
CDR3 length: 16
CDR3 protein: CASQNRQGYSTGELFF

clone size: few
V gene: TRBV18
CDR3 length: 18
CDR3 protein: CASSRPTGWASGANVLTF

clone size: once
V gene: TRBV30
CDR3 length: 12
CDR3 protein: CAWSKGNQPQHF

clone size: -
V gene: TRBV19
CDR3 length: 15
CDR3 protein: CASSFGTGSSYGYTF

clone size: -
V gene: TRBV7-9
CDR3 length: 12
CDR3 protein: CASSRGVPGYTF

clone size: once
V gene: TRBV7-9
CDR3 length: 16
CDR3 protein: CASTPRGLAGKETQYF

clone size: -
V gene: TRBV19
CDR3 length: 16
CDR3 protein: CASEGAGFRRNTEAFF

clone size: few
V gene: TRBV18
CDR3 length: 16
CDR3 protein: CASSPVGQLAKNSQYF

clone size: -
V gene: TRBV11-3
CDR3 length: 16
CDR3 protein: CASSPYQAGGYNEQFF

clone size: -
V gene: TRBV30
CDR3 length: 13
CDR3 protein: CAWGRGSTDTQYF

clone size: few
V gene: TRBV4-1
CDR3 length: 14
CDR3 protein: CASSQLLAKNIQYF

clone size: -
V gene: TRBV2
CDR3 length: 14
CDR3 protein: CASRGQGIFHEQYF

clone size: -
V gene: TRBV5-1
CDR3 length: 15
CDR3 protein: CASSSRQSVGETQYF

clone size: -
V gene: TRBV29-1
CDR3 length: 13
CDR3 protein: CSVGLAGSYEQYF

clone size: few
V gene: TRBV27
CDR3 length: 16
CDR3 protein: CASSYQRGDSYNEQFF

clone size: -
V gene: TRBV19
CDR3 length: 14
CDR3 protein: CASNTRDRVGEQYF

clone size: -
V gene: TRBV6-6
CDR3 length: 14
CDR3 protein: CASSSAGGRETQYF

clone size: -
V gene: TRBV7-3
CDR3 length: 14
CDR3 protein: CASSFGGSQETQYF

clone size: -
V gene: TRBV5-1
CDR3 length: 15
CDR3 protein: CASSLQGGSYNEQFF

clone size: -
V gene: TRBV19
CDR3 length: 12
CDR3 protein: CALRVPAGEQYF

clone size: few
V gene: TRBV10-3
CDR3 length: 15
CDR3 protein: CAISHGTGGGYEQYF

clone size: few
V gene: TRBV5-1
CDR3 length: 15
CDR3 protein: CASSLGPRGIYEQYF

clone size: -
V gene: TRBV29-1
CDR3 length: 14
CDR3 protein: CSVDPLLGTDGYTF

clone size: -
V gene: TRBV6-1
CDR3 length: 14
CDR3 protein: CASSGQGENSPLHF

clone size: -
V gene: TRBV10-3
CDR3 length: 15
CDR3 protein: CAISERQGANTEAFF

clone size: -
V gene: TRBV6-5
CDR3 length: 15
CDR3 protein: CASSYRGSGANVLTF

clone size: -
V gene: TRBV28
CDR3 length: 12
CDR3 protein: CASTMTDYGYTF

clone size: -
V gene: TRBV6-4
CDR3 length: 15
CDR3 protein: CASSRDRASYNEQFF

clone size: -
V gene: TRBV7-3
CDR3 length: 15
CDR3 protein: CSSSFGGPFDYGYTF

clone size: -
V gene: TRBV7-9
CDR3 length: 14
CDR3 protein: CASSDGQGNTEAFF

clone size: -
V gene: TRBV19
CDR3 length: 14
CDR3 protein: CAQRQGWAYNEQFF